The 20 T cell receptor beta chains listed next were all sequenced from one sample in a study of vaccination effects on CD4 cells after COVID-19. These receptors have no identified antigens. Sequencing was preceded by expansion of antigen-specific CD4+ T cells with viral peptide pools in the ViraFEST assay. Scientists isolated CD4+ T cells after a roughly ten-day culture period ended. Either the BNT162b2 or mRNA-1273 vaccine was given to participants in two doses. Some clones are missing from TCRdb's copy, which holds only in-frame ones; the method was immunoSEQ multiplex PCR. The sample lists 65,000 to 70,000 clones; about 80% were seen once. The starting material was CD4+ T cells from PBMCs cultured with HCoV-OC43 spike peptides, obtained after COVID-19 vaccination. The subset: HCoV-OC43 spike overlapping peptide pool stimulation. These receptors originate from a human donor who received a COVID-19 vaccine.

The rearrangement uses TRBV5-4 and TRBJ2-2; D is uncertain. Trimming stripped 4 bases from V and 0 bases from J, with 10 bases between. Looked up from germline, CDR1 is SGHNT and CDR2 is YYREEE (reference sequence). The CDR3 totals 15 residues. Here the CDR3 reads CASSPDGSNTGELFF. The CDR3 coding sequence is TGTGCCAGCAGCCCGGACGGATCGAACACCGGGGAGCTGTTTTTT.

This chain connects TRBV6-7 to TRBJ2-5; possibly TRBD1 or TRBD2 for D (5 bases each). TRBV6-7 is an ORF, and what it does is uncertain. The V gene lost 6 bases and the J gene lost 3 bases, with 20 bases spanning the gap. CDR3 length: 16 amino acids. The CDR3 DNA reads as TGTGCCAGCAGCCGATTTCCGGGACCTGATGAAGAGACCCAGTACTTC. Its protein is CASSRFPGPDEETQYF.

This clone was recorded once. The chain has TRBV7-2 and TRBJ1-2; the D is unclear. The CDR3 totals 12 residues. CDR1 and CDR2 from the germline V gene are SGHTA and FQGNSA. V lost 8 bases and J 7 bases, leaving 14 bases between the germline ends. CDR3 nucleotide sequence: TGTGCCAGCGCCGCTACCCCGGGTGGCTACACCTTC. Encoded protein: CASAATPGGYTF.

The V and J genes are TRBV27 and TRBJ2-6, with D possibly matching TRBD1 (6 bases). The V gene's germline CDR1 is MNHEY and CDR2 SMNVEV (reference sequence). CDR3 length: 17 amino acids. Trimming pared 6 bases from V and 0 bases from J, leaving 15 bases between. The chain's CDR3 is CASRSMGHLSGANVLTF. CDR3 nucleotide sequence: TGTGCCAGCAGGTCTATGGGACACCTCTCTGGGGCCAACGTCCTGACTTTC.

This sequence joins TRBV20-1 and TRBJ1-1; D is unclear. V was clipped by 1 base and J by 5 bases, with 5 bases between them. This CDR3 contains 11 residues. Looked up from germline, CDR1 is DFQATT and CDR2 is SNEGSKA (reference sequence). The CDR3 here is CSARAFTEAFF. The CDR3 nucleotides read TGCAGTGCTAGAGCTTTTACTGAAGCTTTCTTT.

This sequence joins TRBV11-2 and TRBJ2-1; 10 bases align to TRBD1. Germline values: CDR1 SGHAT, CDR2 FQNNGV. This CDR3 is 15 amino acids long. V dropped 3 bases and J dropped 3; count of bases not matched to a gene: 2. CDR3 sequence (DNA): TGTGCCAGCAGCTTCCGGACAGGGGGCTACAATGAGCAGTTCTTC. Its translation is CASSFRTGGYNEQFF.

This clone was observed a handful of times. This rearrangement joins TRBV5-1 to TRBJ1-3; 7 nucleotides align to TRBD1. CDR3 length: 17 residues. Germline V gene lookup returns CDR1 SGHRS and CDR2 YFSETQ. The trim removed 4 bases at V and 3 bases at J, leaving 13 bases unmatched. CDR3 in DNA: TGCGCCAGCAGCAGTGGACAGGCGACTGTCTTTGGAAACACCATATATTTT. It yields the protein CASSSGQATVFGNTIYF.

Comment on this clone: Other DNA variants within this sample encode the same CDR3. The chain uses TRBV5-5 and TRBJ1-4; 8 bases match TRBD1. Trimming took 2 bases from V and 8 from J; bases not matched to a gene: 5. The germline V gene encodes CDR1 SGHKS and CDR2 YYEKEE (reference sequence). The CDR3 contains 14 residues. CDR3 in amino acids: CASSLGQGNEKLFF. In DNA, the CDR3 is TGTGCCAGCAGCTTAGGACAGGGAAACGAAAAACTGTTTTTT.

The CDR3 sequence is CASSASTSADTQYF. The CDR3 bases are TGTGCCAGCAGCGCCAGTACCTCAGCAGATACGCAGTATTTT. V and J are TRBV9 and TRBJ2-3; D is undetermined. Trimming stripped 3 bases from V and 4 bases from J, with 12 bases between. There are 14 residues in the CDR3. The germline gives CDR1 SGDLS, CDR2 YYNGEE.

The rearrangement uses TRBV5-6 and TRBJ2-5, with D uncertain. The CDR3 contains 14 residues. V was trimmed by 4 bases and J by 4 bases, leaving 14 bases between them. CDR1 and CDR2 from the germline V gene are SGHDT and YYEEEE. In DNA form, the CDR3 reads TGTGCCAGCAGCAGGGCCCCCAACGGAGAGACCCAGTACTTC. Protein: CASSRAPNGETQYF.

Details on this clone: Without the conserved terminal phenylalanine or tryptophan, this CDR3 likely stems from a read error. The limits of the CDR3 on the DNA are not certain, so only TCRdb's listed CDR3 is given. The rearrangement uses TRBV5-1 and TRBJ2-7; TRBD1, the table's D call, lacks a check against the DNA. In germline, CDR1 is SGHRS, CDR2 YFSETQ. The CDR3 comprises 10 residues, both ends counted. The CDR3 sequence: CASSRDRGIL.

This rearrangement joins TRBV4-3 to TRBJ1-3; weak D call: TRBD1 (5 bases). V was cut by 5 bases and J by 0 bases, with 11 bases left in between. Germline CDR1 reads LGHNA; CDR2 reads YSLEER. This CDR3 has 15 residues. CDR3 DNA sequence: TGCGCCAGCAGCGGGACCTGGAACTCTGGAAACACCATATATTTT. Translation: CASSGTWNSGNTIYF.

On this clone itself: Sequence at one end of the junction differs from germline and may be a read error. The genes are TRBV10-1 and TRBJ2-6, with D uncertain. Germline assignment: CDR1 WNHNN and CDR2 SYGVQD (reference sequence). This CDR3 region has 17 residues. CDR3 residues: CASSEGLGGSRANVLTF. Here the CDR3 DNA reads TGCGCCAGCAGTGAGGGGTTAGGTGGCTCTCGGGCCAACGTCCTGACTTTC.

This chain uses TRBV4-1 with TRBJ1-5, with D possibly matching TRBD1 (5 bases). The germline V gene encodes CDR1 MGHRA and CDR2 YSYEKL. V was clipped by 1 base and J by 1 base, with 8 bases between them. The CDR3 runs to 15 residues. The CDR3 here is CASSQGGRSNQPQHF. Written as DNA, the CDR3 is TGCGCCAGCAGCCAAGGGGGCCGGAGCAATCAGCCCCAGCATTTT.

J is TRBJ1-2 and V is TRBV14; 9 bases agree with TRBD1. V trimming: 1 base; J trimming: 4 bases; junction bases outside the gene matches: 7. CDR3 length: 16 residues. The germline V gene has CDR1 SGHDN and CDR2 FVKESK. The CDR3 DNA follows: TGTGCCAGCAGCCAAGTTGCGACAGGGGGGGGCTATGGCTACACCTTC. Translating gives CASSQVATGGGYGYTF.

This clone was counted a few times. The chain is built from TRBV6-4 and TRBJ2-1; D not certain. CDR3 length equals 13 residues. Between the trimmed V and J ends, which lost 3 bases and 4 bases, there was a span of 7 bases. In germline, CDR1 is MRHNA, CDR2 SNTAGT. DNA for the CDR3: TGTGCCAGCAGTGAGGCCAGGTACAATGAGCAGTTCTTC. Amino acid sequence: CASSEARYNEQFF.

The DNA for the CDR3 is TGCGCCAGCAGCTTGGGGGACAGCGATTATGGCTACACCTTC. Protein sequence: CASSLGDSDYGYTF. This chain links TRBV5-1 with TRBJ1-2; TRBD1 matches 7 bases. From germline, CDR1 is SGHRS and CDR2 YFSETQ. CDR3 length: 14 amino acids. After removal of 0 bases from V and 5 bases from J, the junction contained 4 bases not matched to a gene.

The chain employs TRBV19 and TRBJ1-1; TRBD1 might be the D (6 bases). The CDR3 length is 15 residues. Germline V lookup: CDR1 LNHDA, CDR2 SQIVND (reference sequence). Trimming removed 5 bases from V and 3 bases from J, with 16 bases in between. The CDR3 loop is CASSPRGGVDTEAFF. CDR3 in DNA: TGTGCCAGTAGTCCCAGGGGAGGGGTTGACACTGAAGCTTTCTTT.

The chain employs TRBV24-1 and TRBJ2-5, with 8 bases that match TRBD1. Germline V gene sequence: CDR1 KGHDR, CDR2 SFDVKD. This CDR3 is 15 amino acids long. Germline trimming cut 2 bases from V and 5 bases from J; bases unmatched to any gene: 6. The CDR3 region has the DNA TGTGCCACCAGTGATTATGGGACAGGAGCCGAGACCCAGTACTTC. Amino acids: CATSDYGTGAETQYF.

The chain employs TRBV2 and TRBJ1-2; no clear D. The CDR3 runs 14 residues. The germline V gene has CDR1 SNHLY and CDR2 FYNNEI. Trimming shortened V by 5 bases and J by 0 bases, and 10 bases separated the two germline ends. The CDR3 loop reads CASSTRKANYGYTF. The CDR3, as DNA: TGTGCCAGCAGTACCCGGAAGGCTAACTATGGCTACACCTTC.